The 6 T cell receptor beta chains reported below all come from one sample, sequenced in a study of kidney transplant recipient with SARS-CoV-2 infection. From the reads, TCRdb called clonotypes with MiXCR, one entry per CDR3 protein. The sample includes under 300,000 distinct CDR3 sequences, 29% of them seen just once. Sequenced material: a blood sample, taken at baseline and between days 110 and 120 from a kidney transplant recipient. The receptors originated from a male patient in his thirties who had COVID-19 and was a kidney transplant recipient. Some of the T cells might come from the graft donor.

Comments on this clonotype: The junction differs from germline at one of its ends, possibly a read error. This sequence joins TRBV27 and TRBJ2-2, with D perhaps matching TRBD2 (6 bases). Per germline, CDR1 MNHEY and CDR2 SMNVEV (reference sequence). The CDR3 runs 16 residues. CDR3 sequence reads: CASSLQAGPNTRELFF. In nucleotides, the CDR3 is TGCGCCAGCAGTTTACAAGCGGGCCCGAACACCAGGGAGCTGTTTTTT.

Remarks on this clonotype: An end of the junction differs from the germline gene, which may be a read error. The rearrangement links TRBV11-2 to TRBJ2-7, with D hard to call. The CDR3 length is 14 residues. Germline V gives CDR1 SGHAT, CDR2 FQNNGV. The CDR3 reads CAGRPTFHPYEQYF. The CDR3 DNA is TGTGCCGGCAGGCCGACTTTTCATCCCTACGAGCAGTACTTC.

This clonotype was seen ten or more times. The DNA is omitted, as the CDR3 cannot be located on it reliably, and the CDR3 follows TCRdb's listing. The rearrangement joins TRBV20-1 to TRBJ1-5; TRBD1, the table's D call, was not compared with the DNA. Germline V gives CDR1 DFQATT, CDR2 SNEGSKA (reference sequence). Including both end residues, the CDR3 is 16 amino acids long. CDR3 amino acids: CSARSGQGGSNQPQHF.

In regard to this clonotype: A read error may explain this, as a much larger clone is one base away. The rearrangement links TRBV10-1 to TRBJ1-2; D gene unclear. CDR3 length equals 17 residues. Germline V gene sequence: CDR1 WNHNN, CDR2 SYGVQD (reference sequence). Trimming took 8 bases from V and 4 from J, leaving 26 bases between them. The chain's CDR3 is CASGVLERSRKTYGYTF. In DNA form, the CDR3 reads TGCGCCAGCGGTGTGTTGGAAAGATCGCGAAAGACCTATGGCTACACCTTC.

This clonotype was recorded at least ten times. The chain carries TRBV2 and TRBJ2-7; perhaps TRBD2 as D (7 bases). Germline CDR1 reads SNHLY; CDR2 reads FYNNEI. This CDR3 has 15 amino acids. V gave up 4 bases and J gave up 3 bases, with 16 bases separating them. CDR3 DNA sequence: TGTGCCAGCAGTGTTAATAGGGGGGGATTCTACGAGCAGTACTTC. Translating gives CASSVNRGGFYEQYF. Looking up the rest from reference TRBV2 and TRBJ2-7 gives the full variable domain: EPEVTQTPSHQVTQMGQEVILRCVPISNHLYFYWYRQILGQKVEFLVSFYNNEISEKSEIFDDQFSVERPDGSNFTLKIRSTKLEDSAMYFCASSVNRGGFYEQYFGPGTRLTVT.

This clonotype was found many times. V and J are TRBV20-1 and TRBJ1-2; D is undetermined. This CDR3 has 16 amino acids. Trimming shortened V by 5 bases and J by 4 bases, and 23 bases separated the two germline ends. CDR1 is DFQATT and CDR2 is SNEGSKA in the germline V gene (reference sequence). This chain's CDR3 is CSARKLLFRKTYGYTF. The CDR3 DNA follows: TGCAGTGCTCGTAAATTGCTGTTTCGAAAGACCTATGGCTACACCTTC.